This TCR beta chain was documented in a study of CD8+CD57+ T cells in acquired aplastic anemia. At the level of the study: An average of about 10.8 million reads for CD4+ cells was obtained from healthy donors.

TCR beta VDJ and CDR3 were profiled, and genomic DNA was the template. TCRdb redid the calling of the reads with MiXCR, one entry per CDR3 protein. Among around 190,000 distinct CDR3 sequences listed, 54% were seen once. The CDR3 extends over 14 amino acids. Germline CDR1 reads MDHEN; CDR2 reads SYDVKM. Germline trimming cut 6 bases from V and 8 bases from J; bases unmatched to any gene: 7. The sample consisted of sorted CD4+, CD8+, or CD8+CD57+ T cells (not recorded which) from PBMCs. The TCR comes from a human donor in good health, serving as a control. The rearrangement joins TRBV28 to TRBJ1-4; TRBD1 agrees at 9 bases. The CDR3, as DNA: TGTGCCAGCAGCCCGGGACAGGGAAGGGAAAAACTGTTTTTT. It codes for CASSPGQGREKLFF.